This TCR beta chain emerged from a study of early T cells in non-severe SARS-CoV-2 infection. Study-level information: It was bulk RNA from unsorted whole blood that was sequenced, and the chains were unpaired.

Germline CDR1 is MNHEY and CDR2 is SVGAGI. CDR3 length: 17 residues. The V and J ends lost 0 bases and 4 bases respectively, with 18 bases between them. The library protocol tagged individual cDNA molecules with unique molecular identifiers. TCRdb independently ran MiXCR on the 5' RACE reads; one entry per CDR3 protein. The sample includes roughly 92,000 distinct CDR3 sequences, roughly 12% of them seen just once. The source was whole blood, collected at baseline. The receptor was derived from an adult who was a healthcare worker with PCR-confirmed SARS-CoV-2 infection or an uninfected control (not recorded which). The chain links TRBV6-5 to TRBJ1-2; a weak D match, TRBD1 (5 bases). CDR3 coding DNA: TGTGCCAGCAGTTACTCCCCTACCGGGGCCCGGAGCTATGGCTACACCTTC. Translating it yields CASSYSPTGARSYGYTF.